The 10 T cell receptor beta chains presented below share a single source sample, sequenced in a study of graft-versus-host responses after intestinal transplantation. No antigen has been identified for these receptors. Here immunoSEQ multiplex PCR was the method, and the copy in TCRdb shows in-frame clones only, minus some. The sample carries approximately 50,000 clones, about four fifths recorded once. Sequencing was performed on unstimulated CD4+ T cells sorted from spleen or lymph node cells, taken before transplant. These receptors came from a human donor who was the organ donor for an intestinal transplant.

Note on this clone: Other DNA variants within this sample encode the same CDR3. The J gene is TRBJ2-3, the V gene TRBV7-2, with 8 bases aligning to TRBD1. The germline V gene encodes CDR1 SGHTA and CDR2 FQGNSA. The V segment lost 4 bases and the J segment 3 bases; nucleotides outside the gene matches: 6. CDR3 length: 15 amino acids. The CDR3 sequence: CASSSGQGGTDTQYF. As DNA, the CDR3 is TGTGCCAGCAGCTCCGGACAGGGAGGAACAGATACGCAGTATTTT.

The chain employs TRBV6-4 and TRBJ1-2, with D maybe TRBD1 (5 bases). V was cut by 7 bases and J by 4 bases, with 13 bases left in between. This CDR3 contains 13 residues. Germline-derived CDR1 and CDR2 are MRHNA and SNTAGT. CDR3 in DNA: TGTGCCAGCACCCGGGGGACGGGCTATGGCTACACCTTC. Translating gives CASTRGTGYGYTF.

This chain uses TRBV7-9 with TRBJ2-7; perhaps TRBD1 as D (6 bases). The CDR3 loop spans 15 amino acids. V lost 2 bases and J lost 6, with 17 bases in between. CDR1 and CDR2 (germline): SEHNR, FQNEAQ (reference sequence). CDR3 coding DNA: TGTGCCAGCAGCTTAATCGTAGGGCAGGGGCCCGAGCAGTACTTC. It yields the protein CASSLIVGQGPEQYF.

This clone was detected a few times. CDR3 DNA sequence: TGCGCCAGCAGCCACTTCCGGGACAGGGCCTCTGGGGCCAACGTCCTGACTTTC. It codes for CASSHFRDRASGANVLTF. This chain links TRBV4-1 with TRBJ2-6; TRBD1 agrees at 9 bases. The germline gives CDR1 MGHRA, CDR2 YSYEKL. This CDR3 comprises 18 residues. Trimming removed 3 bases from V and 0 bases from J; junction bases left unmatched: 6.

This clone was detected only a few times. The chain is built from TRBV29-1 and TRBJ1-1, with D perhaps matching TRBD1 (6 bases). This CDR3 has 12 amino acids. Trimming took 3 bases from V and 1 from J, leaving 6 bases between them. The V gene's germline CDR1 is SQVTM and CDR2 ANQGSEA. In nucleotides, the CDR3 is TGCAGCGTTGACAGGGGGAACACTGAAGCTTTCTTT. Its translation is CSVDRGNTEAFF.

This clone was observed a single time. The chain employs TRBV9 and TRBJ1-2, with 9 positions matching TRBD1. CDR1 and CDR2 from the germline V gene are SGDLS and YYNGEE. CDR3 length: 17 amino acids. V lost 0 bases, J lost 1 base, and 7 bases stayed unmatched. The CDR3 region is CASSVVTGGTFNYGYTF. The DNA of the CDR3 is TGTGCCAGCAGCGTAGTTACAGGGGGCACCTTTAACTATGGCTACACCTTC. The variable domain in full, with the rest retrieved from reference TRBV9 and TRBJ1-2, is DSGVTQTPKHLITATGQRVTLRCSPRSGDLSVYWYQQSLDQGLQFLIQYYNGEERAKGNILERFSAQQFPDLHSELNLSSLELGDSALYFCASSVVTGGTFNYGYTFGSGTRLTVV.

The chain uses TRBV11-3 and TRBJ2-1, with TRBD2 matching over 7 bases. The length of the CDR3 is 12 residues. The germline V gene has CDR1 SGHNT and CDR2 YENEEA. The V gene end was trimmed by 0 bases and the J gene end by 16 bases; junction bases not matched to a gene: 6. DNA for the CDR3: TGTGCCAGCAGCTTAGACGGGGGGAAAGGCTTCTTC. Translating it yields CASSLDGGKGFF.

The CDR3 DNA follows: TGTGCCAGCAGCTTAGCGGTGACAGGGGTCTACGAGCAGTACTTC. Translating it yields CASSLAVTGVYEQYF. The chain joins TRBV7-6 to TRBJ2-7; 8 bases line up with TRBD1. The CDR3 runs 15 residues. Trimming took 0 bases from V and 3 from J; bases not matched to a gene: 4. Germline CDR1 reads SGHVS; CDR2 reads FNYEAQ.

The V gene is TRBV27, the J gene TRBJ2-3, with no clear D. From germline, CDR1 is MNHEY and CDR2 SMNVEV (reference sequence). V was trimmed by 5 bases and J by 1 base, leaving 13 bases between them. The CDR3 consists of 15 residues. Written as DNA, the CDR3 is TGTGCCAGCAGTGTCCGGACCCTAGGCACAGATACGCAGTATTTT. Translated: CASSVRTLGTDTQYF.

The chain uses TRBV5-4 and TRBJ2-1, with 9 bases aligning to TRBD2. Germline-derived CDR1 and CDR2 are SGHNT and YYREEE (reference sequence). With V trimmed by 2 bases and J by 6 bases, 6 bases remained unmatched. The CDR3 consists of 15 residues. Written as DNA, the CDR3 is TGTGCCAGCAGCTTACAAGCGGGAGGAAGCAATGAGCAGTTCTTC. This gives the protein CASSLQAGGSNEQFF.